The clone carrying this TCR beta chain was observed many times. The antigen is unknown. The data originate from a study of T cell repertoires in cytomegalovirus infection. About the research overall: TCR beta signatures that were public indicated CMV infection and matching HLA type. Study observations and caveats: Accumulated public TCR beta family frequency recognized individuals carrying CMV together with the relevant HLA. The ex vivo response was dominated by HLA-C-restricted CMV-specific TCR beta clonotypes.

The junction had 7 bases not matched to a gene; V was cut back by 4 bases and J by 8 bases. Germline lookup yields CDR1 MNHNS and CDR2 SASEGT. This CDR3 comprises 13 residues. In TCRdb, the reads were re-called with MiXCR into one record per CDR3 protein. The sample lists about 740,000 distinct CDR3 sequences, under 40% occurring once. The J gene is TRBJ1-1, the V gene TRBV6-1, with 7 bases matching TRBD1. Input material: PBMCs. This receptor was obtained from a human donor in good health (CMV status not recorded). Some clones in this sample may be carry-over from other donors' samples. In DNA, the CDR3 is TGTGCCAGCAGTGCCACTTGGGACAGCGAAGCTTTCTTT. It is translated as CASSATWDSEAFF.